The 29 T cell receptor beta chains below were found in one sample sequenced in a study of T cell responses to AZD1222 COVID-19 vaccine. Assay: immunoSEQ multiplex PCR; the TCRdb copy retains only in-frame clones and omits some. Found here are around 85,000 clones, 65% to 90% of them singletons; the top ten hold approximately 6%. Sequences were derived from peripheral blood, sampled on day 0 of AZD1222 vaccination. The receptors stem from an adult in good health.

This chain links TRBV3-1 (or the pseudogene TRBV3-2) with TRBJ1-2; TRBD1 is a possible D gene (5 bases). Germline CDR1 is LGHDT and CDR2 is YNNKEL (reference sequence). The CDR3 extends over 13 amino acids. Trimming cost V 4 bases and J 3 bases, with 9 bases left between them. CDR3 DNA sequence: TGTGCCAGCAGCCGCGGGACCGACTATGGCTACACCTTC. Translation gives CASSRGTDYGYTF.

The rearrangement links TRBV5-4 to TRBJ1-2; 8 bases align to TRBD1. With 4 bases clipped from V and 2 bases from J, the junction kept 4 bases outside the gene matches. Germline V gives CDR1 SGHNT, CDR2 YYREEE (reference sequence). This CDR3 is built from 14 residues. CDR3 in amino acids: CASSLRGPNYGYTF. The DNA of the CDR3 is TGTGCCAGCAGCCTCAGGGGGCCGAACTATGGCTACACCTTC.

The rearrangement joins TRBV27 to TRBJ1-4; D remains ambiguous. V was pared by 6 bases and J by 0 bases, with 2 bases between. Germline CDR1 is MNHEY and CDR2 is SMNVEV (reference sequence). This CDR3 contains 12 residues. The CDR3 sequence is CASRTTNEKLFF. DNA of the CDR3: TGTGCCAGCAGAACAACTAATGAAAAACTGTTTTTT.

The chain combines TRBV7-8 with TRBJ1-4; no firm D call. Germline CDR1 reads SGHVS; CDR2 reads FQNEAQ. This CDR3 is 16 amino acids long. V was trimmed by 5 bases and J by 5 bases, leaving 18 bases between them. The CDR3: CASSPTRTFRNEKLFF. As DNA, the CDR3 is TGTGCCAGCAGCCCCACCCGGACGTTTAGGAATGAAAAACTGTTTTTT.

The chain is built from TRBV2 and TRBJ2-5; D might be TRBD1 (6 bases). Looked up from germline, CDR1 is SNHLY and CDR2 is FYNNEI. The V end was cut by 5 bases, the J end by 5 bases, with 12 bases between. CDR3 length: 13 residues. CDR3 DNA sequence: TGTGCCAGCAGTACAGGGATGGAGGAGACCCAGTACTTC. As protein: CASSTGMEETQYF.

The chain recombines TRBV29-1 with TRBJ2-3; D remains unclear. V lost 7 bases and J 3 bases, leaving 17 bases between the germline ends. This CDR3 spans 14 amino acids. Germline-derived CDR1 and CDR2 are SQVTM and ANQGSEA. The CDR3 coding sequence is TGCAGCGCCCAATCGCCATTATCTACAGATACGCAGTATTTT. It yields the protein CSAQSPLSTDTQYF.

This rearrangement joins TRBV7-6 to TRBJ1-4; 8 nucleotides match TRBD1. Germline trimming cut 3 bases from V and 8 bases from J; bases unmatched to any gene: 8. The CDR3 sequence is 15 residues long. Per the germline V gene, CDR1 is SGHVS and CDR2 is FNYEAQ. CDR3 amino acids: CASSFPGQGGEKLFF. The CDR3, as DNA: TGTGCCAGCAGCTTCCCTGGACAGGGTGGCGAAAAACTGTTTTTT.

The rearrangement links TRBV2 to TRBJ2-1, with 7 nucleotides matching TRBD1. The CDR3 length is 13 residues. V was clipped by 4 bases and J by 7 bases; unmatched bases: 4. Germline-derived CDR1 and CDR2 are SNHLY and FYNNEI. The CDR3 reads CASSAMTGNEQFF. The CDR3 DNA reads as TGTGCCAGCAGTGCAATGACAGGGAATGAGCAGTTCTTC.

The genes are TRBV2 and TRBJ1-2, with D maybe TRBD1 (6 bases). CDR1 SNHLY and CDR2 FYNNEI come from the germline V gene. Trimming shortened V by 1 base and J by 3 bases, and 12 bases separated the two germline ends. The CDR3 has 15 residues. The CDR3 DNA follows: TGTGCCAGCAGTGAAGTTGGGGGGGCCCACTATGGCTACACCTTC. Protein: CASSEVGGAHYGYTF.

The CDR3 bases are TGTGCCAGTAGTATAGTGGGGTTTGGCTCACCCCTCCACTTT. Its protein product is CASSIVGFGSPLHF. The chain is built from TRBV19 and TRBJ1-6; D call uncertain. This CDR3 contains 14 residues. The germline gives CDR1 LNHDA, CDR2 SQIVND (reference sequence). Deletions cut 1 base from V and 10 bases from J, with 11 bases between.

The V call is TRBV7-2, the J call TRBJ1-1; 9 nucleotides match TRBD1. The germline V gene has CDR1 SGHTA and CDR2 FQGNSA. CDR3 length: 14 residues. V gave up 4 bases and J gave up 10 bases; unmatched junction bases: 10. CDR3 coding DNA: TGTGCCAGCAGCTCGGGACAGGGTCAGCGGGGAGCTTTCTTT. It codes for CASSSGQGQRGAFF.

The rearrangement joins TRBV2 to TRBJ2-7, with D unresolved. Between the trimmed V and J ends, which lost 6 bases and 1 base, there was a span of 13 bases. The length of the CDR3 is 14 residues. Looked up from germline, CDR1 is SNHLY and CDR2 is FYNNEI. In DNA, the CDR3 is TGTGCCAGCAGCGCCCCGTTTCAATCCTACGAGCAGTACTTC. It encodes CASSAPFQSYEQYF.

This clone was observed a handful of times. This sequence joins TRBV6-5 and TRBJ1-1; weak D call: TRBD1 (5 bases). V lost 11 bases, J lost 3 bases, and 22 bases lay in between. There are 15 residues in the CDR3. Germline V CDR1 and CDR2: MNHEY, SVGAGI. Here the CDR3 DNA reads TGTGCCGTTATAGGGGCAGGGATCAGGGACACTGAAGCTTTCTTT. Translating gives CAVIGAGIRDTEAFF.

J is TRBJ1-4 and V is TRBV6-5; 9 bases fit TRBD1. The CDR3 length is 15 residues. Germline V CDR1 and CDR2: MNHEY, SVGAGI. The trim removed 3 bases at V and 5 bases at J, leaving 4 bases unmatched. The CDR3 sequence is CASSYTGGANEKLFF. CDR3 DNA: TGTGCCAGCAGTTATACAGGGGGCGCCAATGAAAAACTGTTTTTT.

The chain links TRBV7-2 to TRBJ1-1; D possibly corresponds to TRBD1 (5 bases). Germline CDR1 reads SGHTA; CDR2 reads FQGNSA. Between the trimmed V and J ends, which lost 8 bases and 4 bases, there was a span of 14 bases. This CDR3 spans 13 amino acids. The CDR3 region is CASRQGDGTEAFF. The CDR3 DNA sequence: TGTGCCAGCCGGCAGGGTGATGGCACTGAAGCTTTCTTT.

The gene calls are TRBV13 and TRBJ2-1, with TRBD2 matching 10 bases. Germline CDR1 and CDR2: PRHDT and FYEKMQ (reference sequence). The CDR3 contains 15 residues. The ends lost 4 bases at V and 8 bases at J; junction bases unmatched: 8. CDR3 residues: CASSSPSGSFYEQFF. As DNA, the CDR3 is TGTGCCAGCAGCTCACCTAGCGGGAGTTTCTATGAGCAGTTCTTC.

The V and J genes are TRBV7-9 and TRBJ2-5; 7 bases match TRBD2. The CDR3 runs to 14 residues. J gave up 3 bases and V 5 bases, and 6 bases lay outside the gene matches. The germline CDR1 and CDR2 sequences are SEHNR and FQNEAQ (reference sequence). The CDR3 region is CASSTSGTKETQYF. In DNA form, the CDR3 reads TGTGCCAGCAGCACCAGCGGGACCAAAGAGACCCAGTACTTC.

The V call is TRBV5-4, the J call TRBJ1-2; 10 nucleotides match TRBD1. The V gene's germline CDR1 is SGHNT and CDR2 YYREEE (reference sequence). The CDR3 runs 16 residues. Trimming removed 7 bases from V and 0 bases from J; junction bases left unmatched: 9. The CDR3 DNA reads TGTGCCAGCGGGCCGGGACAGGGGCCTACTAACTATGGCTACACCTTC. Translating gives CASGPGQGPTNYGYTF.

The chain is built from TRBV24-1 and TRBJ2-1; 7 bases line up with TRBD1. The trim removed 0 bases at V and 9 bases at J, leaving 4 bases unmatched. The CDR3 is 14 residues long. Germline-derived CDR1 and CDR2 are KGHDR and SFDVKD. The DNA for the CDR3 is TGTGCCACCAGTGATTTGAGACAGGGCCGTGAGCAGTTCTTC. Translated, it gives CATSDLRQGREQFF.

CDR3 coding DNA: TGTGCCAGTACCGTCGACACGACTAGCAATCAGCCCCAGCATTTT. Residues: CASTVDTTSNQPQHF. The chain carries TRBV19 and TRBJ1-5; D is unresolved. The V end lost 7 bases, the J end lost 0 bases, and 13 bases lay between the germline ends. CDR1 is LNHDA, CDR2 SQIVND, per germline (reference sequence). The CDR3 covers 15 residues.

The chain is built from TRBV11-2 and TRBJ1-1; the D gene is possibly TRBD1 (6 bases). Per the germline V gene, CDR1 is SGHAT and CDR2 is FQNNGV. The CDR3 is 14 amino acids. The V end was cut by 5 bases, the J end by 2 bases, with 12 bases between. The CDR3 protein is CASSRGGPNTEAFF. The CDR3 region has the DNA TGTGCCAGCAGCCGGGGGGGCCCCAACACTGAAGCTTTCTTT.

This chain connects TRBV19 to TRBJ1-4; TRBD1 matches at 7 bases. The CDR3 extends over 15 amino acids. Germline V gene sequence: CDR1 LNHDA, CDR2 SQIVND (reference sequence). V shed 5 bases and J 8 bases; nucleotides not matched to a gene: 11. The CDR3 loop is CASSARTGRGEKLFF. CDR3 nucleotide sequence: TGTGCCAGTAGTGCCCGGACAGGCCGCGGGGAAAAACTGTTTTTT.

This chain joins TRBV4-2 and TRBJ1-1; TRBD1 matches 10 bases. V trimming: 3 bases; J trimming: 5 bases; junction bases outside the gene matches: 9. The CDR3 totals 16 residues. From germline, CDR1 is LGHNA and CDR2 YNFKEQ. Written as DNA, the CDR3 is TGTGCCAGCAGCCACGATCGACAGGGGGCTGAGACTGAAGCTTTCTTT. Its protein is CASSHDRQGAETEAFF.

The genes are TRBV9 and TRBJ2-2; 8 nucleotides match TRBD2. Per the germline V gene, CDR1 is SGDLS and CDR2 is YYNGEE. The junction had 12 bases not matched to a gene; V was cut back by 4 bases and J by 7 bases. This CDR3 is built from 16 residues. The CDR3 coding sequence is TGTGCCAGCAGCCCGCACCGGGGGGGTTGGATCGGGGAGCTGTTTTTT. This codes for CASSPHRGGWIGELFF.

The chain recombines TRBV18 with TRBJ1-2; D ambiguous. V lost 0 bases to trimming and J lost 0 bases, with 11 bases between them. The CDR3 loop spans 16 amino acids. The germline V gene encodes CDR1 KGHSH and CDR2 LQKENI. The CDR3 DNA sequence: TGTGCCAGCTCACCACCGTCTAGGGCAGCTAACTATGGCTACACCTTC. This sequence encodes CASSPPSRAANYGYTF.

This rearrangement joins TRBV19 to TRBJ2-1, with TRBD2 matching over 10 bases. V lost 3 bases and J lost 1; bases outside the gene matches: 6. Germline lookup yields CDR1 LNHDA and CDR2 SQIVND (reference sequence). The CDR3 is 17 amino acids. DNA of the CDR3: TGTGCCAGTAGTATCCCTAGCGGGAGTAATTCCTACAATGAGCAGTTCTTC. It encodes CASSIPSGSNSYNEQFF.

V usage is TRBV24-1 and J usage is TRBJ1-5; 9 positions agree with TRBD1. The CDR3 extends over 14 amino acids. The V segment lost 3 bases and the J segment 11 bases; nucleotides outside the gene matches: 7. CDR1 and CDR2 (germline): KGHDR, SFDVKD. In DNA, the CDR3 is TGTGCCACCAGTGATGCGGGACAGGGCACAGCCCAGCATTTT. As protein: CATSDAGQGTAQHF.

This chain uses TRBV6-5 with TRBJ2-2, with D uncertain. Trimming took 3 bases from V and 4 from J, leaving 9 bases between them. The CDR3 sequence is 14 residues long. CDR1 and CDR2 (germline): MNHEY, SVGAGI. CDR3 protein: CASSYWASTGELFF. CDR3 DNA: TGTGCCAGCAGTTATTGGGCCAGCACCGGGGAGCTGTTTTTT.

The chain links TRBV18 to TRBJ1-1, with 8 bases lining up with TRBD1. The CDR3 contains 15 residues. V lost 2 bases, J lost 7 bases, and 9 bases stayed unmatched. The germline gives CDR1 KGHSH, CDR2 LQKENI. The CDR3 loop reads CASSPGTGTRDEAFF. Here the CDR3 DNA reads TGTGCCAGCTCACCAGGGACAGGAACAAGGGATGAAGCTTTCTTT.